At least ten counts were recorded for the clone carrying this TCR beta chain. Unmatched junction bases numbered 13, after V lost 10 bases and J lost 5 bases. This CDR3 region has 15 residues. The second PCR ran about 6 to 12 cycles with a sample-barcoded 5' primer and J-beta primers. TCRdb re-called the 5' RACE reads with MiXCR, one entry per CDR3 protein. The sample carries 1.5 million to 2 million distinct CDR3 sequences, approximately 28% recorded once. The data derive from a study of blood T cells in healthy people across ages. This chain uses TRBV12-3 or TRBV12-4 with TRBJ2-7; 11 nucleotides agree with TRBD1. The sequenced sample consisted of blood. This clonotype was obtained from a woman under 40 in good health. DNA for the CDR3: TGTGCCACAAAACCGGGACAGGGGGTTTCTGACGAGCAGTACTTC. Encoded protein: CATKPGQGVSDEQYF.